What follows describes a single T cell receptor (beta chain). Antigen: not known. The data stem from a study of CXCR3-negative and CXCR3-positive naive CD8 T cells. Overall study findings and caveats: Post-cryopreservation CXCR3 expression was partly diminished, and the bulk of assays employed fresh PBMCs. Naive cells used TRBV-TRBJ genes in much the same way whether CXCR3-negative or CXCR3-positive; memory cells did not. Both naive subsets carried similar amounts of surface CD5, so TCR strength was inferred from TRB CDR3 properties.

Each TRB cDNA library was prepared by 5' RACE (with UMI labels). TCRdb reanalyzed the 5' RACE reads and collapses them to one entry per CDR3 protein, without DNA. Its table records 45,000 to 70,000 distinct CDR3 sequences. CDR1 is LGHNA, CDR2 YSLEER, per germline. This CDR3 is built from 15 residues. Material: memory CD8+ T cells from blood. This receptor was identified in a human donor in good health. Some clones in this sample may be carry-over from other donors' samples. This sequence joins TRBV4-3 and TRBJ1-5; there is no DNA to check the TCRdb D call of TRBD1. The CDR3 sequence: CASSQDGGLRQPQHF.